Listed below are T cell receptor beta chains from one sample, sequenced in a study of neurological immune-mediated disorders. TCRdb reanalysed the 5' RACE reads using MiXCR and keeps one entry per CDR3 protein. The table lists 120,000 or so distinct CDR3 sequences, about 3.4% of them singletons. The sequenced sample consisted of PBMCs. The source is a woman aged 30 to 39 with multiple sclerosis. CDR3s include the opening cysteine and the closing phenylalanine or tryptophan. A D gene is named only where the DNA matches it firmly. For some rows the clone size is stated as once, few or many, or as a class when expanded; others skip it.

clone_size: many; cdr3_length: 13; d_call: -; j_call: TRBJ2-7; v_call: TRBV14; cdr3_nt: TGTGCCAGCAGCCAAGACAGGGTTCGAGAGCAGTACTTC; cdr3_aa: CASSQDRVREQYF
clone_size: many; cdr3_length: 12; d_call: -; j_call: TRBJ1-1; v_call: TRBV6-6; cdr3_nt: TGTGCCAGCAGTTTCGTCGAGGTGCCCGCTTTCTTT; cdr3_aa: CASSFVEVPAFF
clone_size: many; cdr3_length: 12; d_call: -; j_call: TRBJ1-1; v_call: TRBV5-6; cdr3_nt: TGTGCCAGCAGCCGGGTCTCCGCTGAAGCTTTCTTT; cdr3_aa: CASSRVSAEAFF
clone_size: many; cdr3_length: 17; d_call: -; j_call: TRBJ2-7; v_call: TRBV12-3/TRBV12-4; cdr3_nt: TGTGCCAGCAGTTTGACTACCGGAGGGGTTCGCTCCTACGAGCAGTACTTC; cdr3_aa: CASSLTTGGVRSYEQYF
clone_size: few; cdr3_length: 15; d_call: -; j_call: TRBJ2-2; v_call: TRBV18; cdr3_nt: TGTGCCAGCTCCGCTGGGTTCAGGAACACCGGGGAGCTGTTTTTT; cdr3_aa: CASSAGFRNTGELFF
clone_size: many; cdr3_length: 13; d_call: TRBD1; j_call: TRBJ2-3; v_call: TRBV20-1; cdr3_nt: TGCAGTGCCACGACAGGGGCGGAAGATACGCAGTATTTT; cdr3_aa: CSATTGAEDTQYF
clone_size: many; cdr3_length: 17; d_call: -; j_call: TRBJ2-3; v_call: TRBV20-1; cdr3_nt: TGCAGTGCTACCAGGGCGCGTAGCCTTAGCAGCACAGATACGCAGTATTTT; cdr3_aa: CSATRARSLSSTDTQYF
clone_size: many; cdr3_length: 15; d_call: -; j_call: TRBJ2-1; v_call: TRBV25-1; cdr3_nt: TGTGCCAGCAGCCCCCTGGGGCTAGCAGGCAATGAGCAGTTCTTC; cdr3_aa: CASSPLGLAGNEQFF
clone_size: many; cdr3_length: 16; d_call: TRBD1; j_call: TRBJ2-7; v_call: TRBV5-4; cdr3_nt: TGTGCCAGCAGCAAGGGACAGGGTGAGGATAAGTACGAGCAGTACTTC; cdr3_aa: CASSKGQGEDKYEQYF
clone_size: many; cdr3_length: 16; d_call: TRBD1; j_call: TRBJ2-2; v_call: TRBV5-6; cdr3_nt: TGTGCCAGCAGCGAAACAGGGGGGACGAACACCGGGGAGCTGTTTTTT; cdr3_aa: CASSETGGTNTGELFF
clone_size: many; cdr3_length: 15; d_call: -; j_call: TRBJ1-2; v_call: TRBV11-2; cdr3_nt: TGTGCCAGCAGCTTCTGGATACAGGAAAACTATGGCTACACCTTC; cdr3_aa: CASSFWIQENYGYTF
clone_size: many; cdr3_length: 17; d_call: -; j_call: TRBJ2-5; v_call: TRBV2; cdr3_nt: TGTGCCAGCAGTGAAACTTGGGCCCTCCGTACCCAAGAGACCCAGTACTTC; cdr3_aa: CASSETWALRTQETQYF
clone_size: many; cdr3_length: 15; d_call: TRBD2; j_call: TRBJ2-5; v_call: TRBV20-1; cdr3_nt: TGCAGTGCTAGAGATTCGGGACTAGCGGCGGAGACCCAGTACTTC; cdr3_aa: CSARDSGLAAETQYF
clone_size: many; cdr3_length: 12; d_call: -; j_call: TRBJ1-3; v_call: TRBV28; cdr3_nt: TGTGCCAGCAACACGGACAGAAACACCATATATTTT; cdr3_aa: CASNTDRNTIYF
clone_size: many; cdr3_length: 16; d_call: -; j_call: TRBJ2-7; v_call: TRBV4-3; cdr3_nt: TGCGCCAGCAGCCAAGATCCATCAGGGTTCTCCTACGAGCAGTACTTC; cdr3_aa: CASSQDPSGFSYEQYF
clone_size: many; cdr3_length: 13; d_call: -; j_call: TRBJ2-7; v_call: TRBV7-2; cdr3_nt: TGTGCCAGCAGACAACAGGCCTCCTACGAGCAGTACTTC; cdr3_aa: CASRQQASYEQYF
clone_size: many; cdr3_length: 11; d_call: -; j_call: TRBJ2-2; v_call: TRBV5-6; cdr3_nt: TGTGCCAGCAGCTTGTGGCCGGAGCTGTTTTTT; cdr3_aa: CASSLWPELFF
clone_size: many; cdr3_length: 17; d_call: -; j_call: TRBJ2-2; v_call: TRBV12-3/TRBV12-4; cdr3_nt: TGTGCCAGCAGCTTGAGACGACAGGCTCAGAACACCGGGGAGCTGTTTTTT; cdr3_aa: CASSLRRQAQNTGELFF
clone_size: many; cdr3_length: 15; d_call: -; j_call: TRBJ1-2; v_call: TRBV4-3; cdr3_nt: TGCGCCAGCAGCCAAGAGATAAGGGCGATCTATGGCTACACCTTC; cdr3_aa: CASSQEIRAIYGYTF
clone_size: many; cdr3_length: 17; d_call: TRBD2; j_call: TRBJ2-1; v_call: TRBV7-2; cdr3_nt: TGTGCCAGCAGCTTAGTGGCTAGCGGGAGCTCCTACAATGAGCAGTTCTTC; cdr3_aa: CASSLVASGSSYNEQFF
clone_size: many; cdr3_length: 16; d_call: TRBD2; j_call: TRBJ2-1; v_call: TRBV12-3/TRBV12-4; cdr3_nt: TGTGCCAGCAGTTCCTCAGGGCGGGGGGGCCTTAATGAGCAGTTCTTC; cdr3_aa: CASSSSGRGGLNEQFF
clone_size: many; cdr3_length: 18; d_call: TRBD1; j_call: TRBJ1-6; v_call: TRBV5-1; cdr3_nt: TGCGCCAGCAGCTTGGGACAGGGCATTCGCTCCTATAATTCACCCCTCCACTTT; cdr3_aa: CASSLGQGIRSYNSPLHF
clone_size: few; cdr3_length: 14; d_call: TRBD1; j_call: TRBJ1-1; v_call: TRBV12-3/TRBV12-4; cdr3_nt: TGTGCCAGCAGTACCTGGGACAGAGCCAATGAAGCTTTCTTT; cdr3_aa: CASSTWDRANEAFF
clone_size: many; cdr3_length: 14; d_call: TRBD2; j_call: TRBJ2-1; v_call: TRBV7-9; cdr3_nt: TGTGCCAGCAGCGTACTAGCGGGAGCCGATGAGCAGTTCTTC; cdr3_aa: CASSVLAGADEQFF
clone_size: many; cdr3_length: 17; d_call: -; j_call: TRBJ1-3; v_call: TRBV11-2; cdr3_nt: TGTGCCAGCAGCAGGAATATCCCCGACCACTCTGGAAACACCATATATTTT; cdr3_aa: CASSRNIPDHSGNTIYF
clone_size: many; cdr3_length: 16; d_call: -; j_call: TRBJ2-3; v_call: TRBV12-3/TRBV12-4; cdr3_nt: TGTGCCAGCAGGGGGGGTTTGGGACAGCTCACAGATACGCAGTATTTT; cdr3_aa: CASRGGLGQLTDTQYF
clone_size: many; cdr3_length: 16; d_call: -; j_call: TRBJ1-4; v_call: TRBV10-3; cdr3_nt: TGTGCCACGAGGGGGGGAGACTACGCAACTAATGAAAAACTGTTTTTT; cdr3_aa: CATRGGDYATNEKLFF
clone_size: many; cdr3_length: 14; d_call: -; j_call: TRBJ2-5; v_call: TRBV12-3/TRBV12-4; cdr3_nt: TGTGCCAGCAGGATGGCAGCGTTCCAAGAGACCCAGTACTTC; cdr3_aa: CASRMAAFQETQYF
clone_size: many; cdr3_length: 13; d_call: -; j_call: TRBJ1-2; v_call: TRBV20-1; cdr3_nt: TGCAGTGCGGGGGGACCAGGAGGGTATGGCTACACCTTC; cdr3_aa: CSAGGPGGYGYTF
clone_size: many; cdr3_length: 13; d_call: TRBD1; j_call: TRBJ2-7; v_call: TRBV20-1; cdr3_nt: TGCAGTGCTAGGGGGGGACAGGTCTACGAGCAGTACTTC; cdr3_aa: CSARGGQVYEQYF
clone_size: many; cdr3_length: 11; d_call: -; j_call: TRBJ2-5; v_call: TRBV6-2/TRBV6-3; cdr3_nt: TGTGCCAGCAGTAAGGAGGCGACCCAGTACTTC; cdr3_aa: CASSKEATQYF
clone_size: many; cdr3_length: 17; d_call: TRBD2; j_call: TRBJ2-2; v_call: TRBV12-5; cdr3_nt: TGTGCTAGTGCTCTCCCCGGGGGGGCCCCATCCACCGGGGAGCTGTTTTTT; cdr3_aa: CASALPGGAPSTGELFF
clone_size: many; cdr3_length: 13; d_call: -; j_call: TRBJ2-2; v_call: TRBV25-1; cdr3_nt: TGTGCCAGCAGTGAACTACTTCAGGGGGAGCTGTTTTTT; cdr3_aa: CASSELLQGELFF
clone_size: many; cdr3_length: 16; d_call: -; j_call: TRBJ2-7; v_call: TRBV12-3/TRBV12-4; cdr3_nt: TGTGCCAGCACCGCCGGAGCGGACCTGCCATCCTACGAGCAGTACTTC; cdr3_aa: CASTAGADLPSYEQYF
clone_size: -; cdr3_length: 16; d_call: -; j_call: TRBJ1-5; v_call: TRBV3-1; cdr3_nt: TGTGCCAGCAGCATCGGTGGGACGGGACTCAATCAGCCCCAGCATTTT; cdr3_aa: CASSIGGTGLNQPQHF
clone_size: many; cdr3_length: 15; d_call: -; j_call: TRBJ1-1; v_call: TRBV5-1; cdr3_nt: TGCGCCAGCAGCGGGACGACAGTGACGGGCACTGAAGCTTTCTTT; cdr3_aa: CASSGTTVTGTEAFF
clone_size: many; cdr3_length: 17; d_call: -; j_call: TRBJ2-7; v_call: TRBV6-2/TRBV6-3; cdr3_nt: TGTGCCAGCAGCCCGGGGAAGGGCTCCGTAGACTCCTACGAGCAGTACTTC; cdr3_aa: CASSPGKGSVDSYEQYF
clone_size: many; cdr3_length: 14; d_call: -; j_call: TRBJ1-1; v_call: TRBV6-5; cdr3_nt: TGTGCCAGCAGTTACGTGGGGGGGATCACTGAAGCTTTCTTT; cdr3_aa: CASSYVGGITEAFF
clone_size: many; cdr3_length: 14; d_call: TRBD1; j_call: TRBJ2-5; v_call: TRBV24-1; cdr3_nt: TGTGCCACCAGTGAGAGTGGGACAGAAGAGACCCAGTACTTC; cdr3_aa: CATSESGTEETQYF
clone_size: many; cdr3_length: 15; d_call: TRBD1; j_call: TRBJ1-6; v_call: TRBV7-2; cdr3_nt: TGTGCCAGCACCCAAGACAGGGCCTATAATTCACCCCTCCACTTT; cdr3_aa: CASTQDRAYNSPLHF
clone_size: many; cdr3_length: 16; d_call: -; j_call: TRBJ1-2; v_call: TRBV5-1; cdr3_nt: TGCGCCAGCAGCTTGGCGCCCACCGGTTTTAACTATGGCTACACCTTC; cdr3_aa: CASSLAPTGFNYGYTF
clone_size: few; cdr3_length: 13; d_call: TRBD1; j_call: TRBJ1-2; v_call: TRBV7-8; cdr3_nt: TGTGCCAGCAGCCTGGACAGGGACCGTGGCTACACCTTC; cdr3_aa: CASSLDRDRGYTF
clone_size: many; cdr3_length: 16; d_call: -; j_call: TRBJ2-2; v_call: TRBV7-2; cdr3_nt: TGTGCCAGCAGTTATAAGGGGGGGGGCCATCCCGGGGAGCTGTTTTTT; cdr3_aa: CASSYKGGGHPGELFF
clone_size: many; cdr3_length: 12; d_call: -; j_call: TRBJ1-1; v_call: TRBV27; cdr3_nt: TGTGCCAGCAGTTTATTACAGGGAAGGGCTTTCTTT; cdr3_aa: CASSLLQGRAFF
clone_size: many; cdr3_length: 16; d_call: TRBD2; j_call: TRBJ2-3; v_call: TRBV20-1; cdr3_nt: TGCAGTGCTAGAGACTCGGGAGGTAGATTCACAGATACGCAGTATTTT; cdr3_aa: CSARDSGGRFTDTQYF
clone_size: many; cdr3_length: 13; d_call: -; j_call: TRBJ2-1; v_call: TRBV30; cdr3_nt: TGTGCCTGGAGTAACGGGAAAGGAAATGAGCAGTTCTTC; cdr3_aa: CAWSNGKGNEQFF
clone_size: many; cdr3_length: 13; d_call: -; j_call: TRBJ2-5; v_call: TRBV7-9; cdr3_nt: TGTGCCAGCAGGAAATCAGGGCGGGAGACCCAGTACTTC; cdr3_aa: CASRKSGRETQYF
clone_size: -; cdr3_length: 15; d_call: TRBD2; j_call: TRBJ2-7; v_call: TRBV20-1; cdr3_nt: TGCAGTGCTAGAGATCCGACTAGCAATTCCTACGAGCAGTACTTC; cdr3_aa: CSARDPTSNSYEQYF
clone_size: many; cdr3_length: 14; d_call: TRBD2; j_call: TRBJ2-7; v_call: TRBV6-6; cdr3_nt: TGTGCCAGCCGTACTAGCGCGAGCTCCTACGAGCAGTACTTC; cdr3_aa: CASRTSASSYEQYF
clone_size: many; cdr3_length: 15; d_call: -; j_call: TRBJ2-7; v_call: TRBV3-1; cdr3_nt: TGTGCCAGCAGCCAGGCCCAGGCCACGTACTACGAGCAGTACTTC; cdr3_aa: CASSQAQATYYEQYF
clone_size: many; cdr3_length: 16; d_call: TRBD2; j_call: TRBJ2-7; v_call: TRBV4-1; cdr3_nt: TGCGCCAGCAGCCAACCACTAGCGGGGGGGACCTACGAGCAGTACTTC; cdr3_aa: CASSQPLAGGTYEQYF
clone_size: -; cdr3_length: 16; d_call: TRBD2; j_call: TRBJ2-1; v_call: TRBV12-3/TRBV12-4; cdr3_nt: TGTGCCAGCAGTCCTCTAGCGGGCCGATCCTACAATGAGCAGTTCTTC; cdr3_aa: CASSPLAGRSYNEQFF
clone_size: many; cdr3_length: 16; d_call: -; j_call: TRBJ2-7; v_call: TRBV5-6; cdr3_nt: TGTGCCAGCAGCCGGGTCGCCAGGGTGGAGTCCTACGAGCAGTACTTC; cdr3_aa: CASSRVARVESYEQYF
clone_size: many; cdr3_length: 14; d_call: -; j_call: TRBJ1-2; v_call: TRBV28; cdr3_nt: TGTGCCAGCAGTTTATTGGGGGGAGACTATGGCTACACCTTC; cdr3_aa: CASSLLGGDYGYTF
clone_size: many; cdr3_length: 15; d_call: -; j_call: TRBJ2-1; v_call: TRBV4-3; cdr3_nt: TGCGCCAGCAGCCAAGATCCCGGGACTTACAATGAGCAGTTCTTC; cdr3_aa: CASSQDPGTYNEQFF
clone_size: many; cdr3_length: 17; d_call: TRBD1; j_call: TRBJ2-3; v_call: TRBV27; cdr3_nt: TGTGCCAGCAGTTTAATCCCCACAGGGGGTATAGCAGATACGCAGTATTTT; cdr3_aa: CASSLIPTGGIADTQYF
clone_size: many; cdr3_length: 11; d_call: -; j_call: TRBJ2-1; v_call: TRBV5-1; cdr3_nt: TGCGCCAGCAGCGGCTCCGGGGAGCAGTTCTTC; cdr3_aa: CASSGSGEQFF
clone_size: many; cdr3_length: 18; d_call: TRBD2; j_call: TRBJ2-3; v_call: TRBV4-1; cdr3_nt: TGCGCCAGCAGACGAATCACTAGCGGGGGGGCCTGGGGAGATACGCAGTATTTT; cdr3_aa: CASRRITSGGAWGDTQYF